These T cell receptor beta chains were read from a single sample in a study of T cell responses to AZD1222 COVID-19 vaccine. Repertoires were generated with immunoSEQ multiplex PCR, while TCRdb's copy carries only in-frame clones and drops some. The sample includes some 80,000 clones, approximately 85% of them seen just once. The sequencing here drew on peripheral blood, taken on day 0 of AZD1222 vaccination. The receptors stem from an adult in good health. The CDR3 runs from the conserved cysteine through the conserved F or W. Fields, in order: V gene, D gene, J gene, clone size, CDR3 protein, CDR3 DNA. D genes are given only for firm matches. Clone sizes are given selectively: once, few, many, or a class where the clone is expanded.

TRBV27	TRBD1	TRBJ2-7	NA	CASSPNTGGEQYF	TGTGCCAGCAGTCCCAATACAGGGGGCGAGCAGTACTTC
TRBV18	TRBD1	TRBJ1-6	NA	CASSPGDRNSPLHF	TGTGCCAGCTCACCCGGGGACAGGAATTCACCCCTCCACTTT
TRBV11-3	TRBD2	TRBJ2-5	NA	CASSYSTKREGSRETQYF	TGTGCCAGCAGCTACAGCACGAAGCGGGAGGGTTCGCGGGAGACCCAGTACTTC
TRBV19	TRBD2	TRBJ2-7	NA	CASSPQTSGSGNEQYF	TGTGCCAGTAGTCCCCAGACTAGCGGGAGTGGAAACGAGCAGTACTTC
TRBV4-1	TRBD1	TRBJ1-2	NA	CASSHAGTVPYGYTF	TGCGCCAGCAGCCACGCTGGGACAGTCCCTTATGGCTACACCTTC
TRBV27	NA	TRBJ1-2	NA	CASSPSHRPDYGYTF	TGTGCCAGCAGTCCATCCCACCGACCAGACTATGGCTACACCTTC
TRBV7-3	TRBD1	TRBJ2-7	NA	CASSLTRTGGEQYF	TGTGCCAGCAGCTTAACCCGGACAGGTGGCGAGCAGTACTTC
TRBV7-9	NA	TRBJ1-2	NA	CASSLGGAGGYTF	TGTGCCAGCAGCTTAGGTGGGGCTGGAGGCTACACCTTC
TRBV21-1	NA	TRBJ2-1	NA	CASSKSAMSSFF	TGTGCCAGCAGCAAATCCGCCATGAGCTCGTTCTTC
TRBV30	NA	TRBJ2-1	NA	CAWGGTNSYNEQFF	TGTGCCTGGGGGGGTACTAACTCCTACAATGAGCAGTTCTTC
TRBV27	NA	TRBJ2-5	NA	CASSRNTGTETQYF	TGTGCCAGCAGCCGGAACACAGGGACAGAGACCCAGTACTTC
TRBV11-2	NA	TRBJ1-4	NA	CASSFNRLNEKLFF	TGTGCCAGCAGCTTCAACAGATTAAATGAAAAACTGTTTTTT
TRBV15	NA	TRBJ1-6	once	CATSHGRGFNSPLHF	TGTGCCACCAGCCATGGGAGGGGGTTCAATTCACCCCTCCACTTT
TRBV28	NA	TRBJ1-6	NA	CASSLQADNSPLHF	TGTGCCAGCAGTTTACAGGCAGATAATTCACCCCTCCACTTT
TRBV4-3	NA	TRBJ2-3	NA	CASSQDSRETDTQYF	TGCGCCAGCAGCCAAGATAGCAGGGAAACAGATACGCAGTATTTT
TRBV27	TRBD1	TRBJ1-1	few	CASSLNRGGTEAFF	TGTGCCAGCAGTCTAAACAGGGGAGGCACTGAAGCTTTCTTT
TRBV5-5	TRBD2	TRBJ2-2	NA	CASSLISGDTGELFF	TGTGCCAGCAGCTTGATTAGCGGGGACACCGGGGAGCTGTTTTTT
TRBV6-6	NA	TRBJ2-7	NA	CASRYLDSYEQYF	TGTGCCAGCAGATATCTTGACAGCTACGAGCAGTACTTC
TRBV4-3	NA	TRBJ1-1	NA	CASSQEAANTEAFF	TGCGCCAGCAGCCAGGAGGCAGCGAACACTGAAGCTTTCTTT
TRBV3-1/TRBV3-2	NA	TRBJ2-7	NA	CASSQDLGGHLFF	TGTGCCAGCAGCCAAGATCTTGGGGGACACCTTTTCTTC
TRBV9	NA	TRBJ1-1	NA	CASSRNVGWGIAAFF	TGTGCCAGCAGCCGAAACGTCGGTTGGGGGATTGCAGCTTTCTTT
TRBV6-5	TRBD2	TRBJ2-3	NA	CASRISGGITDTQYF	TGTGCCAGCAGAATCAGCGGGGGGATCACAGATACGCAGTATTTT
TRBV14	TRBD1	TRBJ1-3	NA	CASSQATFGTGIRNTIYF	TGTGCCAGCAGCCAAGCGACCTTCGGGACAGGGATAAGAAACACCATATATTTT
TRBV7-2	NA	TRBJ2-7	once	CASSFDGGGTEQYF	TGTGCCAGCAGCTTTGACGGTGGAGGAACCGAGCAGTACTTC
TRBV19	NA	TRBJ1-2	NA	CASSIKPTDGYYGYTF	TGTGCCAGTAGTATTAAACCCACCGACGGCTACTATGGCTACACCTTC
TRBV29-1	NA	TRBJ2-7	NA	CSVAPQGYEQYF	TGCAGCGTTGCTCCCCAGGGCTACGAGCAGTACTTC
TRBV5-6	NA	TRBJ2-7	NA	CASSWGTSFSYEQYF	TGTGCCAGCAGCTGGGGGACTTCTTTTTCCTACGAGCAGTACTTC
TRBV3-1/TRBV3-2	TRBD2	TRBJ2-7	NA	CASSPSGVSYEQYF	TGTGCCAGCAGCCCTAGCGGGGTATCCTACGAGCAGTACTTC
TRBV27	TRBD2	TRBJ2-1	NA	CASSPRGAGVGFF	TGTGCCAGCAGCCCCCGTGGGGCGGGAGTGGGGTTCTTC
TRBV7-6	NA	TRBJ2-7	NA	CASSTGPNYEQYF	TGTGCCAGCAGCACTGGACCAAACTACGAGCAGTACTTC
TRBV19	NA	TRBJ1-5	NA	CASSTTRQKISNQPQHF	TGTGCCAGTAGTACTACACGACAGAAGATTAGCAATCAGCCCCAGCATTTT
TRBV5-1	NA	TRBJ2-3	NA	CASSPQGPPDTQYF	TGCGCCAGCAGCCCCCAGGGACCTCCAGATACGCAGTATTTT
TRBV28	NA	TRBJ2-1	NA	CASIRGSGVSSYNEQFF	TGTGCCAGCATACGGGGGAGTGGGGTTAGCTCCTACAATGAGCAGTTCTTC
TRBV7-6	NA	TRBJ2-3	once	CASSLEGGGDTQYF	TGTGCCAGCAGCTTAGAGGGGGGCGGAGATACGCAGTATTTT
TRBV24-1	NA	TRBJ1-5	NA	CATSEATRQPQHF	TGTGCCACCAGTGAGGCGACCCGGCAGCCCCAGCATTTT
TRBV10-2	NA	TRBJ2-7	NA	CASRTAMPYEQYF	TGCGCCAGCCGGACAGCCATGCCCTACGAGCAGTACTTC
TRBV6-5	TRBD2	TRBJ2-1	NA	CASSYSGLAGEPEQFF	TGTGCCAGCAGTTACTCCGGACTAGCGGGAGAACCTGAGCAGTTCTTC
TRBV5-1	TRBD2	TRBJ2-7	NA	CASSTSGEYYEQYF	TGCGCCAGCAGCACTAGCGGGGAGTACTACGAGCAGTACTTC
TRBV7-2	TRBD2	TRBJ2-7	NA	CASSLERRGVPYEQYF	TGTGCCAGCAGCTTAGAAAGGCGGGGGGTACCCTACGAGCAGTACTTC
TRBV2	TRBD1	TRBJ2-5	NA	CASRTGGAGETQYF	TGTGCCAGCAGGACAGGGGGCGCGGGAGAGACCCAGTACTTC